Below, 2 T cell receptor beta chains from the same sample are listed, as sequenced in a study of T cell responses to AZD1222 COVID-19 vaccine. Libraries were prepared by immunoSEQ multiplex PCR; TCRdb keeps only in-frame clonotypes and omits some of them. The table has 73,000 or so clones, approximately 85% seen once. Here the sequenced sample was peripheral blood, taken on day 0 of AZD1222 vaccination. All receptors come from an adult in good health.

This chain joins TRBV11-3 and TRBJ2-7; D is perhaps TRBD2 (6 bases). Germline V gives CDR1 SGHNT, CDR2 YENEEA. The V end lost 1 base, the J end lost 1 base, and 11 bases lay between the germline ends. The CDR3 covers 15 residues. CDR3 amino acids: CASSLVTSPSYEQYF. The CDR3 DNA reads TGTGCCAGCAGCTTAGTTACTAGCCCATCCTACGAGCAGTACTTC.

The chain uses TRBV24-1 and TRBJ1-1; the match to TRBD1 covers 8 bases. With V trimmed by 3 bases and J by 5 bases, 4 bases remained unmatched. The CDR3 sequence is 14 residues long. Germline-derived CDR1 and CDR2 are KGHDR and SFDVKD. CDR3 residues: CATSDGRGLTEAFF. The DNA of the CDR3 is TGTGCCACCAGTGATGGCAGGGGGCTTACTGAAGCTTTCTTT.